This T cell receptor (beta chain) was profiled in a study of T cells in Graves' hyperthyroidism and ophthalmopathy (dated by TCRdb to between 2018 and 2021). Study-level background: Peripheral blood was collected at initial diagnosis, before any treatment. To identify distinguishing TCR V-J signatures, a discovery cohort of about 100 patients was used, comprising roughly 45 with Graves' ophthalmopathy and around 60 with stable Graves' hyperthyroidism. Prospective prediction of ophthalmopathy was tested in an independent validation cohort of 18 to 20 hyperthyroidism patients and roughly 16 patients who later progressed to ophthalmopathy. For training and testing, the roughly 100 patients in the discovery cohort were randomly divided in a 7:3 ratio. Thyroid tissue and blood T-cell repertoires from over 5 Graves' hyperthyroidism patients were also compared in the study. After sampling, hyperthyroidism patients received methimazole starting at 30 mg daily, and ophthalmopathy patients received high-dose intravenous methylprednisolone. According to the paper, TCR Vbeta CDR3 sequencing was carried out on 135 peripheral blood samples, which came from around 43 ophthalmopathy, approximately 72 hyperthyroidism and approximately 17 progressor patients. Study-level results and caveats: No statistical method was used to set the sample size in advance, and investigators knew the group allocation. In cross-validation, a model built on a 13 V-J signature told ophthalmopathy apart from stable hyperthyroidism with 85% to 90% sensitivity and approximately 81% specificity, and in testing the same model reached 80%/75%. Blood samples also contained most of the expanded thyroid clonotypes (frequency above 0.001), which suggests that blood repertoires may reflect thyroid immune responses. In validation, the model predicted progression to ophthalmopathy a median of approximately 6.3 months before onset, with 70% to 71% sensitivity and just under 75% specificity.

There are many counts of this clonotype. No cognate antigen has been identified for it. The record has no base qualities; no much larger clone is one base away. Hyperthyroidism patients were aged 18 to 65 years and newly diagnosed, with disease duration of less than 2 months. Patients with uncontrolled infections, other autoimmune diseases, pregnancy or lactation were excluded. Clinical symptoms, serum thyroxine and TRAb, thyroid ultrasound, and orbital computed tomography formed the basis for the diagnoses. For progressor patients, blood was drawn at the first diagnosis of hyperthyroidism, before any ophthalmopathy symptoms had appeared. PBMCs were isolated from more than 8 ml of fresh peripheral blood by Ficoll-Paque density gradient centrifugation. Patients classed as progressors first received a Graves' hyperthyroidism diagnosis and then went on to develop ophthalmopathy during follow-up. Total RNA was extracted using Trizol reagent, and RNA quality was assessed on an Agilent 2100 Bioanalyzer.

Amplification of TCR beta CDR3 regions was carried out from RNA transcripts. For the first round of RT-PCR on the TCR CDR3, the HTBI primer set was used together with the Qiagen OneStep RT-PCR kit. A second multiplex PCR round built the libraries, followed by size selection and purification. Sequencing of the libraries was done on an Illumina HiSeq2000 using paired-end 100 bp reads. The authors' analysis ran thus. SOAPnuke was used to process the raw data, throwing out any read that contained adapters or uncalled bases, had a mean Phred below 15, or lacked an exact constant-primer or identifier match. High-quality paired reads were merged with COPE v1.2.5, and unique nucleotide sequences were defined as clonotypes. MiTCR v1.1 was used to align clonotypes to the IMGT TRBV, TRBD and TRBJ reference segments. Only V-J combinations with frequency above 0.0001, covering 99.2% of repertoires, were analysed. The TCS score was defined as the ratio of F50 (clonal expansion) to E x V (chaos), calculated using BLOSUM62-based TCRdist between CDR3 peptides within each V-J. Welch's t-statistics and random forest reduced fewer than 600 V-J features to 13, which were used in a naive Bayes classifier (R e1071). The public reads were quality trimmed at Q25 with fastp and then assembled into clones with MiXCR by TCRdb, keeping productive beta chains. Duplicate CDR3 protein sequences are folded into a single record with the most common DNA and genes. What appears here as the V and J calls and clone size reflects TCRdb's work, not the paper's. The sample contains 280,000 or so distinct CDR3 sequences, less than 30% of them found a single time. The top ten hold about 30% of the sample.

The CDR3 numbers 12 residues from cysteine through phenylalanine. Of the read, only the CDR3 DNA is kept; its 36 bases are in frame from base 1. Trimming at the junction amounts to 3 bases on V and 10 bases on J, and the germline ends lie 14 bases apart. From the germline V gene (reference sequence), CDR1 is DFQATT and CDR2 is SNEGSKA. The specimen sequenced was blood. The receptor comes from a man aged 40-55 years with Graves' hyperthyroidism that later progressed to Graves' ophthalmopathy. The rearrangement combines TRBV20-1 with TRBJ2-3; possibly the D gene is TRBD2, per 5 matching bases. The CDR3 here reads CSASFGVKAQYF. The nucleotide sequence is TGCAGTGCTAGTTTCGGGGTCAAAGCGCAGTATTTT.